These 28 T cell receptor beta chains were sequenced from one sample in a study of blood T cell repertoires in COVID-19. Sequenced by immunoSEQ multiplex PCR; TCRdb stores in-frame clones only, minus some. The sample gives some 140,000 clones, approximately 85% of which show up once; 0.63% is in the top ten. The sample consisted of peripheral blood. The origin of the receptors is a man in his 60s with COVID-19, enrolled during active disease.

The V and J genes are TRBV6-2 or TRBV6-3 and TRBJ2-3; TRBD2 might be the D (6 bases). The CDR3 length is 15 residues. Germline loops: CDR1 MNHEY, CDR2 SVGEGT. Trimming stripped 5 bases from V and 0 bases from J, with 12 bases between. The CDR3 DNA reads TGTGCCAGCAGTCCCACGGGACTGAGCACAGATACGCAGTATTTT. This sequence encodes CASSPTGLSTDTQYF.

This sequence joins TRBV21-1 and TRBJ2-1; the D segment call TRBD1 is taken from the table without a DNA check. TRBV21-1 is a listed pseudogene. The CDR3 extends over 17 amino acids. In DNA, the CDR3 is TGTGCCAGCAGCAAAAGGACAGGGGAGGCTACCTACAATGAGCAGTTCTTC. This codes for CASSKRTGEATYNEQFF.

This rearrangement joins TRBV6-5 to TRBJ2-2; 7 nucleotides match TRBD1. The germline gives CDR1 MNHEY, CDR2 SVGAGI. This CDR3 comprises 14 residues. J gave up 7 bases and V 5 bases, and 7 bases lay outside the gene matches. Written as DNA, the CDR3 is TGTGCCAGCAGTATACGACAGGGAATCGGGGAGCTGTTTTTT. As protein: CASSIRQGIGELFF.

This chain uses TRBV29-1 with TRBJ1-2; possibly TRBD1 for D (6 bases). CDR3 length: 14 residues. Germline CDR1 reads SQVTM; CDR2 reads ANQGSEA. V was clipped by 1 base and J by 5 bases, with 14 bases between them. The CDR3 nucleotides are TGCAGCGTTGAAGTCGGCAGGGGAAAATATGGCTACACCTTC. It codes for CSVEVGRGKYGYTF.

This chain connects TRBV30 to TRBJ1-6, with D unclear. The V gene lost 2 bases and the J gene lost 6 bases, with 8 bases spanning the gap. The CDR3 sequence is 13 residues long. CDR1 is GTSNPN, CDR2 SVGIG, per germline (reference sequence). CDR3 bases: TGTGCCTGGAGTTCGGGGATTAATTCACCCCTCCACTTT. It specifies CAWSSGINSPLHF.

The chain carries TRBV11-3 and TRBJ2-1, with a weak D call TRBD1 (5 bases). The CDR3 has 14 amino acids. Germline CDR1 SGHNT, CDR2 YENEEA. Trimming left V 4 bases short and J 6 bases short, with 13 bases between. The CDR3 nucleotides are TGTGCCAGCAGCTGGCGTGGGGCAGCCAATGAGCAGTTCTTC. Its protein is CASSWRGAANEQFF.

In this sample, this clone turned up a few times. The chain links TRBV7-9 to TRBJ2-2; tentative D call: TRBD2 (6 bases). Germline V lookup: CDR1 SEHNR, CDR2 FQNEAQ (reference sequence). The CDR3 extends over 15 amino acids. The V gene lost 0 bases and the J gene lost 4 bases, with 9 bases spanning the gap. CDR3 DNA: TGTGCCAGCAGCTTAGCGCGGGGAAGCACCGGGGAGCTGTTTTTT. The encoded protein is CASSLARGSTGELFF.

V is TRBV6-5 and J is TRBJ1-1; TRBD1 is a possible D gene (6 bases). Germline V gene lookup returns CDR1 MNHEY and CDR2 SVGAGI. The CDR3 is made up of 14 amino acids. V lost 6 bases, J lost 0 bases, and 11 bases lay in between. In DNA, the CDR3 is TGTGCCAGCAGGGCCGGGACATTGAACACTGAAGCTTTCTTT. Translated: CASRAGTLNTEAFF.

DNA of the CDR3: TGTGCCAGTAGTCAGGGGGCGGGTAGCAATCAGCCCCAGCATTTT. Residues: CASSQGAGSNQPQHF. The chain recombines TRBV19 with TRBJ1-5, with TRBD1 matching 8 bases. The germline CDR1 and CDR2 sequences are LNHDA and SQIVND (reference sequence). The CDR3 consists of 15 residues. J was trimmed by 0 bases and V by 5 bases; bases with no gene match: 3.

The chain couples TRBV5-4 to TRBJ1-2, with D possibly TRBD1 on 6 matching bases. Germline-derived CDR1 and CDR2 are SGHNT and YYREEE (reference sequence). Trimming took 0 bases from V and 5 from J, leaving 14 bases between them. The CDR3 runs 15 residues. The CDR3: CASSLADRSMYGYTF. In DNA form, the CDR3 reads TGTGCCAGCAGCTTGGCCGACAGGTCGATGTATGGCTACACCTTC.

This clone was observed a handful of times. The rearrangement joins TRBV4-3 to TRBJ2-7; tentatively, D is TRBD2 (6 bases). The ends were cut back, 0 bases at V and 5 bases at J, with 14 bases in the middle. CDR3 size: 15 residues. Germline CDR1 and CDR2: LGHNA and YSLEER. In DNA form, the CDR3 reads TGCGCCAGCAGCCAAGATCTAGGGACTGGAGACGAGCAGTACTTC. Protein sequence: CASSQDLGTGDEQYF.

This clone was detected only a few times. The V gene is TRBV5-6, the J gene TRBJ1-5; no firm D call. This CDR3 is built from 15 residues. V was clipped by 0 bases and J by 0 bases, with 7 bases between them. Looked up from germline, CDR1 is SGHDT and CDR2 is YYEEEE. CDR3 sequence: CASSLGQYSNQPQHF. DNA for the CDR3: TGTGCCAGCAGCTTGGGGCAGTATAGCAATCAGCCCCAGCATTTT.

This chain connects TRBV14 to TRBJ2-5; TRBD1 is a possible D gene (6 bases). This CDR3 region has 15 residues. Trimming left V 4 bases short and J 1 base short, with 13 bases between. Germline V gives CDR1 SGHDN, CDR2 FVKESK. DNA of the CDR3: TGTGCCAGCAGCCCCTTGGGACAAAGCCAAGAGACCCAGTACTTC. Amino acids: CASSPLGQSQETQYF.

This clone was counted a single time. The CDR3 coding sequence is TGTGCCAGCAGTTACTCGGGGCTCTCTGGAAACACCATATATTTT. It specifies CASSYSGLSGNTIYF. The rearrangement joins TRBV6-5 to TRBJ1-3; the D gene is possibly TRBD1 (5 bases). Germline V gene lookup returns CDR1 MNHEY and CDR2 SVGAGI. Trimming left V 0 bases short and J 0 bases short, with 6 bases between. The CDR3 loop spans 15 amino acids.

CDR3 sequence: CASSGQGKNQPQHF. As DNA, the CDR3 is TGCGCCAGCAGCGGACAGGGGAAGAATCAGCCCCAGCATTTT. This chain joins TRBV10-1 and TRBJ1-5, with 9 bases lining up with TRBD1. After removal of 6 bases from V and 4 bases from J, the junction contained 4 bases not matched to a gene. Germline values: CDR1 WNHNN, CDR2 SYGVQD (reference sequence). CDR3 length: 14 residues.

The chain combines TRBV10-3 with TRBJ1-2; TRBD1 matches at 7 bases. Germline loops: CDR1 ENHRY, CDR2 SYGVKD. The trim removed 2 bases at V and 4 bases at J, leaving 4 bases unmatched. The length of the CDR3 is 14 residues. The chain's CDR3 is CAISENTGVYGYTF. For the CDR3, the DNA is TGTGCCATCAGTGAGAATACAGGGGTCTATGGCTACACCTTC.

The chain employs TRBV15 and TRBJ2-7; D perhaps matches TRBD1 (5 bases). Per the germline V gene, CDR1 is LNHNV and CDR2 is YYDKDF (reference sequence). Trimming stripped 1 base from V and 6 bases from J, with 16 bases between. The CDR3 is 15 amino acids. The CDR3 region has the DNA TGTGCCACCAGCAGAGCACTGTCGGGCCAGGGCGAGCAGTACTTC. Amino acid sequence: CATSRALSGQGEQYF.

The chain couples TRBV7-2 to TRBJ2-7, with 7 bases lining up with TRBD1. Germline V gene data show CDR1 as SGHTA and CDR2 as FQGNSA. After removal of 6 bases from V and 3 bases from J, the junction contained 8 bases not matched to a gene. This CDR3 spans 14 amino acids. DNA of the CDR3: TGTGCCAGCAGTTACCGACAGGGCTTCTACGAGCAGTACTTC. The encoded protein is CASSYRQGFYEQYF.

The V and J genes are TRBV7-2 and TRBJ2-1; a weak D match, TRBD1 (5 bases). This CDR3 comprises 15 residues. Germline-derived CDR1 and CDR2 are SGHTA and FQGNSA. Trimming removed 1 base from V and 2 bases from J, with 9 bases in between. CDR3: CASSLVRQTYNEQFF. CDR3 nucleotides: TGTGCCAGCAGCTTAGTTAGACAGACCTACAATGAGCAGTTCTTC.

J is TRBJ1-2 and V is TRBV7-9; no clear D. Germline lookup yields CDR1 SEHNR and CDR2 FQNEAQ (reference sequence). Between the trimmed V and J ends, which lost 5 bases and 2 bases, there was a span of 12 bases. The CDR3 covers 14 residues. In DNA form, the CDR3 reads TGTGCCAGCAGCCGAGAGCGATCGAACTATGGCTACACCTTC. Translating gives CASSRERSNYGYTF.

This clone came up once. The V call is TRBV5-1, the J call TRBJ2-1, with D possibly matching TRBD2 (7 bases). The CDR3 covers 13 residues. Germline CDR1 reads SGHRS; CDR2 reads YFSETQ. In DNA form, the CDR3 reads TGCGCAACCAAGGGGGGGACCTACAATGAGCAGTTCTTC. Protein sequence: CATKGGTYNEQFF.

This sequence joins TRBV12-3 or TRBV12-4 and TRBJ2-7, with 9 bases aligning to TRBD1. The V and J ends lost 6 bases and 5 bases, in that order; junction bases with no gene match: 5. The CDR3 runs to 13 residues. The CDR3 sequence is CASRGQGRHEQYF. CDR3 bases: TGTGCCAGCAGGGGACAGGGTCGCCACGAGCAGTACTTC.

The chain combines TRBV7-2 with TRBJ1-3, with D uncertain. The CDR3 sequence is 15 residues long. Germline lookup yields CDR1 SGHTA and CDR2 FQGNSA. V was clipped by 0 bases and J by 2 bases, with 8 bases between them. The CDR3 region has the DNA TGTGCCAGCAGCTTAGCGGTCCAGGCTGGAAACACCATATATTTT. It codes for CASSLAVQAGNTIYF.

This clone showed up just once. The chain has TRBV7-6 and TRBJ2-2, with D perhaps matching TRBD2 (5 bases). Germline V gene lookup returns CDR1 SGHVS and CDR2 FNYEAQ. This CDR3 region has 14 residues. V lost 5 bases and J 1 base, leaving 8 bases between the germline ends. In DNA, the CDR3 is TGTGCCAGCAGCCGGGATGTGAACACCGGGGAGCTGTTTTTT. As protein: CASSRDVNTGELFF.

The chain carries TRBV24-1 and TRBJ1-2, with 8 bases fitting TRBD1. This CDR3 has 18 amino acids. J lost 4 bases, V lost 1 base, and 13 bases had no gene match. CDR1 is KGHDR, CDR2 SFDVKD, per germline. Written as DNA, the CDR3 is TGTGCCACCAGTGATTTCCAACCCGGACAGGGTTTGACCTATGGCTACACCTTC. Protein: CATSDFQPGQGLTYGYTF.

V is TRBV6-6 and J is TRBJ2-5, with 13 bases matching TRBD2. There are 15 residues in the CDR3. The germline V gene has CDR1 MNHNY and CDR2 SVGAGI (reference sequence). Trimming took 6 bases from V and 5 from J; bases not matched to a gene: 6. CDR3 coding DNA: TGTGCCAGCAGCAGACTAGCGGGAGGAGGCGAGACCCAGTACTTC. Its translation: CASSRLAGGGETQYF.

Written as DNA, the CDR3 is TGTGCCAGCAGCTCCCGGTTCGGCGGGGGGGCGAAGGGAACCGGGGAGCTGTTTTTT. Its protein is CASSSRFGGGAKGTGELFF. The gene calls are TRBV7-2 and TRBJ2-2, with TRBD2 matching over 9 bases. Losses at the gene ends were 4 bases for V and 5 bases for J; bases not matched to a gene: 17. The CDR3 consists of 19 residues. Germline V gene sequence: CDR1 SGHTA, CDR2 FQGNSA.

This clone was observed a single time. The rearrangement joins TRBV27 to TRBJ2-7, with a tentative D call TRBD2 (5 bases). Trimming stripped 1 base from V and 6 bases from J, with 10 bases between. From germline, CDR1 is MNHEY and CDR2 SMNVEV (reference sequence). This CDR3 is 13 amino acids long. CDR3 nucleotide sequence: TGTGCCAGCAGTTTATTAGGAGGTTCCGAGCAGTACTTC. It is translated as CASSLLGGSEQYF.